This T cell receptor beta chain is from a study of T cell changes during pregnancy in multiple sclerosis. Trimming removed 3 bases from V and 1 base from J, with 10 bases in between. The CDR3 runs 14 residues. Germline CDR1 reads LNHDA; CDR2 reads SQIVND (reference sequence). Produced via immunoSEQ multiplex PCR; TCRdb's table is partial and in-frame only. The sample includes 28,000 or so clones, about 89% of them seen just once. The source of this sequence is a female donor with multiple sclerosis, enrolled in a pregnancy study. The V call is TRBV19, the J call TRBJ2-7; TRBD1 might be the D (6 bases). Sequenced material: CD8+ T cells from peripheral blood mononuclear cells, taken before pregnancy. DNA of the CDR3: TGTGCCAGTAGTATTATGGACAGATCCTACGAGCAGTACTTC. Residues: CASSIMDRSYEQYF.